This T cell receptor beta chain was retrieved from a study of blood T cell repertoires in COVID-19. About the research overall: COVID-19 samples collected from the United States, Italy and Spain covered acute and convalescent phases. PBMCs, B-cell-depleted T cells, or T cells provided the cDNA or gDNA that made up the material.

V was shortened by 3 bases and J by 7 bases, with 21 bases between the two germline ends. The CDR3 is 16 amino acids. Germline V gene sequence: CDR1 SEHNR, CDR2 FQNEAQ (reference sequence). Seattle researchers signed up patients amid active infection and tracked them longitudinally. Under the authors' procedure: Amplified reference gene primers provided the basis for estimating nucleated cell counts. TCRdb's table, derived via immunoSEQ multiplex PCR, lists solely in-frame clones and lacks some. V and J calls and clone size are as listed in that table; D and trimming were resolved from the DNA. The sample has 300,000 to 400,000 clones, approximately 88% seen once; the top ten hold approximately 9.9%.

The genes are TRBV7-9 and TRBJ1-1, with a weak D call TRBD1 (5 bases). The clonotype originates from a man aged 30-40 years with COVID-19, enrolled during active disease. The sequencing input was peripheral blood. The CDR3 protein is CASSFSVGARRNEAFF. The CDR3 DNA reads TGTGCCAGCAGCTTTTCAGTAGGGGCGCGTAGGAATGAAGCTTTCTTT.